The 16 T cell receptor beta chains reported below all come from one sample, sequenced in a study of T cell responses to AZD1222 COVID-19 vaccine. This table comes from immunoSEQ multiplex PCR, and its TCRdb copy is limited to in-frame clones, with some not included. The sample includes 25,000 or so clones, about 90% of them seen just once. The sample in question was peripheral blood, obtained 28 days after the second AZD1222 dose. These receptors all stem from an adult who received the AZD1222 COVID-19 vaccine.

The chain uses TRBV10-3 and TRBJ2-2; 7 bases map to TRBD2. The V segment lost 2 bases and the J segment 7 bases; nucleotides outside the gene matches: 10. CDR3 length: 16 amino acids. Germline loops: CDR1 ENHRY, CDR2 SYGVKD. The DNA for the CDR3 is TGTGCCATCAGTGAGGCGGGAGCAAGGTATTTCGGGGAGCTGTTTTTT. Protein sequence: CAISEAGARYFGELFF.

This clone was detected once. The rearrangement uses TRBV14 and TRBJ1-5, with D unclear. The germline V gene encodes CDR1 SGHDN and CDR2 FVKESK. The CDR3 covers 15 residues. Trimming took 7 bases from V and 9 from J, leaving 22 bases between them. CDR3 in amino acids: CASTPPRSHLRPQHF. The DNA of the CDR3 is TGTGCCAGCACCCCCCCCCGCAGCCATTTAAGGCCCCAGCATTTT.

Here the CDR3 DNA reads TGTGCCAGTAGTATAGGGGGAGAAGTGGCTTTCTTT. Translated, it gives CASSIGGEVAFF. The genes are TRBV19 and TRBJ1-1; D unclear. V shed 1 base and J shed 11 bases, with 11 bases lying between them. Germline CDR1 is LNHDA and CDR2 is SQIVND (reference sequence). The CDR3 covers 12 residues. Full variable domain (missing parts from reference TRBV19 and TRBJ1-1): DGGITQSPKYLFRKEGQNVTLSCEQNLNHDAMYWYRQDPGQGLRLIYYSQIVNDFQKGDIAEGYSVSREKKESFPLTVTSAQKNPTAFYLCASSIGGEVAFFGQGTRLTVV.

The chain is built from TRBV28 and TRBJ2-7, with TRBD2 identical over 7 bases. Germline-derived CDR1 and CDR2 are MDHEN and SYDVKM. V lost 7 bases and J lost 0; bases outside the gene matches: 9. The CDR3 extends over 15 amino acids. In nucleotides, the CDR3 is TGTGCCAGCACCAAACTAGCGACCAGCTCCTACGAGCAGTACTTC. It yields the protein CASTKLATSSYEQYF.

The J gene is TRBJ2-5, the V gene TRBV7-7; weak D call: TRBD1 (7 bases). Between the trimmed V and J ends, which lost 8 bases and 3 bases, there was a span of 13 bases. The CDR3 extends over 13 amino acids. Germline CDR1 is SSHAT and CDR2 is FNYEAQ (reference sequence). CDR3 sequence: CASSRGAEETQYF. The CDR3 nucleotides are TGTGCCAGCTCCAGGGGGGCAGAAGAGACCCAGTACTTC. The full variable domain, with the rest looked up from reference TRBV7-7 and TRBJ2-5, is GAGVSQSPRYKVTKRGQDVTLRCDPISSHATLYWYQQALGQGPEFLTYFNYEAQPDKSGLPSDRFSAERPEGSISTLTIQRTEQRDSAMYRCASSRGAEETQYFGPGTRLLVL.

This chain connects TRBV16 to TRBJ1-2; D not certain. The V gene's germline CDR1 is KGHSY and CDR2 FQNENV. The CDR3 loop spans 15 amino acids. V shed 0 bases and J shed 7 bases, with 15 bases lying between them. The CDR3 spells CASSQSSETRVGYTF. CDR3 DNA: TGTGCCAGCAGCCAATCCTCTGAAACAAGGGTTGGCTACACCTTC. Combining the CDR3 with reference TRBV16 and TRBJ1-2 gives the whole variable domain GEEVAQTPKHLVRGEGQKAKLYCAPIKGHSYVFWYQQVLKNEFKFLISFQNENVFDETGMPKERFSAKCLPNSPCSLEIQATKLEDSAVYFCASSQSSETRVGYTFGSGTRLTVV.

V gene TRBV29-1 combines with J gene TRBJ2-1; 7 bases fit TRBD2. Germline V gives CDR1 SQVTM, CDR2 ANQGSEA. V gave up 6 bases and J gave up 8 bases; unmatched junction bases: 16. The CDR3 runs to 15 residues. CDR3 region: CSVRFSGSGGDEQFF. Here the CDR3 DNA reads TGCAGCGTCCGATTTAGCGGGTCGGGTGGCGATGAGCAGTTCTTC.

The genes are TRBV7-2 and TRBJ1-1, with D unresolved. The length of the CDR3 is 12 residues. Germline lookup yields CDR1 SGHTA and CDR2 FQGNSA. Trimming removed 3 bases at V and 7 bases at J, with 9 bases between. Here the CDR3 DNA reads TGTGCCAGCAGCTTCGAAGTCCTTGAAGCTTTCTTT. It codes for CASSFEVLEAFF. Full variable domain (remainder filled in from reference TRBV7-2 and TRBJ1-1): GAGVSQSPSNKVTEKGKDVELRCDPISGHTALYWYRQSLGQGLEFLIYFQGNSAPDKSGLPSDRFSAERTGGSVSTLTIQRTQQEDSAVYLCASSFEVLEAFFGQGTRLTVV.

J is TRBJ2-2 and V is TRBV10-3, with TRBD1 matching 7 bases. This CDR3 comprises 16 residues. J was trimmed by 0 bases and V by 6 bases; bases with no gene match: 7. The germline V gene has CDR1 ENHRY and CDR2 SYGVKD. The CDR3 protein is CAISSAGTANTGELFF. The CDR3 DNA is TGTGCCATCAGCTCCGCCGGGACAGCGAACACCGGGGAGCTGTTTTTT.

This clone was picked up one time. The V call is TRBV18, the J call TRBJ1-5; the D is unclear. With 2 bases removed from V and 1 base from J, the gap between germline ends came to 15 bases. CDR3 length equals 17 residues. The germline V gene has CDR1 KGHSH and CDR2 LQKENI. CDR3 loop: CASSPNNGLSSNQPQHF. For the CDR3, the DNA is TGTGCCAGCTCACCAAATAATGGCCTTTCCAGCAATCAGCCCCAGCATTTT.

This clone has a handful of counts. The chain joins TRBV7-2 to TRBJ2-7, with 7 nucleotides matching TRBD1. This CDR3 contains 15 residues. The germline V gene has CDR1 SGHTA and CDR2 FQGNSA. V shed 1 base and J 5 bases; nucleotides not matched to a gene: 8. CDR3 region: CASSLGTGPYNEQYF. CDR3 DNA sequence: TGTGCCAGCAGCTTAGGGACAGGCCCCTACAACGAGCAGTACTTC. The full variable domain, in which reference TRBV7-2 and TRBJ2-7 provide the parts outside the CDR3, is GAGVSQSPSNKVTEKGKDVELRCDPISGHTALYWYRQSLGQGLEFLIYFQGNSAPDKSGLPSDRFSAERTGGSVSTLTIQRTQQEDSAVYLCASSLGTGPYNEQYFGPGTRLTVT.

The chain carries TRBV5-1 and TRBJ1-5; TRBD1 is a possible D gene (6 bases). Between the trimmed V and J ends, which lost 0 bases and 0 bases, there was a span of 10 bases. The CDR3 extends over 16 amino acids. The germline V gene has CDR1 SGHRS and CDR2 YFSETQ. The CDR3 here is CASSLDRAHSNQPQHF. CDR3 DNA: TGCGCCAGCAGCTTGGACAGGGCCCATAGCAATCAGCCCCAGCATTTT. Full variable domain (rest looked up from reference TRBV5-1 and TRBJ1-5): KAGVTQTPRYLIKTRGQQVTLSCSPISGHRSVSWYQQTPGQGLQFLFEYFSETQRNKGNFPGRFSGRQFSNSRSEMNVSTLELGDSALYLCASSLDRAHSNQPQHFGDGTRLSIL.

The chain combines TRBV15 with TRBJ1-1; D may be TRBD1 (6 bases). Trimming shortened V by 4 bases and J by 2 bases, and 14 bases separated the two germline ends. Looked up from germline, CDR1 is LNHNV and CDR2 is YYDKDF (reference sequence). The CDR3 covers 15 residues. DNA for the CDR3: TGTGCCACCAGCAATAGAGGGGGGGGCAACACTGAAGCTTTCTTT. This gives the protein CATSNRGGGNTEAFF.

This chain links TRBV28 with TRBJ1-5; D is unclear. The CDR3 loop spans 15 amino acids. Germline V gene data show CDR1 as MDHEN and CDR2 as SYDVKM. V lost 6 bases and J 2 bases, leaving 14 bases between the germline ends. The CDR3 DNA is TGTGCCAGCAGCTCTCCCGAGGGCGGCAATCAGCCCCAGCATTTT. This sequence encodes CASSSPEGGNQPQHF. Full variable domain (missing parts from reference TRBV28 and TRBJ1-5): DVKVTQSSRYLVKRTGEKVFLECVQDMDHENMFWYRQDPGLGLRLIYFSYDVKMKEKGDIPEGYSVSREKKERFSLILESASTNQTSMYLCASSSPEGGNQPQHFGDGTRLSIL.

The gene calls are TRBV7-9 and TRBJ2-5, with D possibly called TRBD1 or TRBD2 (5 bases each). Deletions cut 6 bases from V and 2 bases from J, with 28 bases between. Germline V CDR1 and CDR2: SEHNR, FQNEAQ (reference sequence). CDR3 length equals 19 residues. The CDR3 reads CASRQGFSGRRLGQETQYF. The CDR3 coding sequence is TGTGCCAGCAGGCAAGGATTCTCGGGACGGAGGCTTGGGCAAGAGACCCAGTACTTC.

The rearrangement joins TRBV24-1 to TRBJ2-5; D unclear. Trimming stripped 7 bases from V and 5 bases from J, with 16 bases between. This CDR3 spans 14 amino acids. Germline V lookup: CDR1 KGHDR, CDR2 SFDVKD. CDR3 sequence reads: CATSPRAHSETQYF. The CDR3 DNA is TGTGCCACCAGCCCTCGGGCGCATAGTGAGACCCAGTACTTC.